This T cell receptor (beta chain) was recovered during a study of blood T cell repertoires in COVID-19. Study details: The United States, Italy and Spain supplied acute and convalescent COVID-19 samples.

Germline CDR1 and CDR2: LGHNA and YNFKEQ. The CDR3 consists of 14 residues. Trimming removed 0 bases at V and 1 base at J, with 6 bases between. Clones were read by immunoSEQ multiplex PCR, and TCRdb kept only the in-frame ones, dropping some. The sample has roughly 51,000 clones, 90% to 95% seen once; the top ten hold about 7.3%. Sequencing used peripheral blood. The origin of this receptor is a woman aged 60-75 years with active or convalescent COVID-19. The J gene is TRBJ1-2, the V gene TRBV4-2; the D is unclear. CDR3 coding DNA: TGTGCCAGCAGCCAAGAAAAGAGTAACTATGGCTACACCTTC. Its protein product is CASSQEKSNYGYTF.